This T cell receptor beta chain was recorded in a study of shared clonotypes between healthy human individuals. An even split of each subset's genomic DNA across several immunoSEQ plates was performed. Repertoires were generated with immunoSEQ multiplex PCR, while TCRdb's copy carries only in-frame clones and drops some. The repertoire has around 720,000 clones, around 73% of them found once; the top ten carry 1.5% to 2%. This CDR3 is built from 14 residues. V trimming: 6 bases; J trimming: 2 bases; junction bases outside the gene matches: 4. Germline CDR1 reads KGHSH; CDR2 reads LQKENI. Study results and limitations: Naive subsets generally exceeded memory subsets in estimated richness.

This clone was recorded only once. Its antigen is still unknown. This chain links TRBV18 with TRBJ1-5, with 7 bases aligning to TRBD1. Sequenced: memory CD4+ T cells sorted from blood. Subset here: CD45RA-negative fraction. The sequence came from a woman under 40 in good health. The CDR3 protein is CASSAGQGNQPQHF. CDR3 coding DNA: TGTGCCAGCTCGGCAGGACAGGGCAATCAGCCCCAGCATTTT. Full variable domain (outside the CDR3, taken from reference TRBV18 and TRBJ1-5): NAGVMQNPRHLVRRRGQEARLRCSPMKGHSHVYWYRQLPEEGLKFMVYLQKENIIDESGMPKERFSAEFPKEGPSILRIQQVVRGDSAAYFCASSAGQGNQPQHFGDGTRLSIL.